One sample yielded the 20 T cell receptor beta chains listed below, sequenced in a study of blood T cell repertoires in COVID-19. Repertoires were generated with immunoSEQ multiplex PCR, while TCRdb's copy carries only in-frame clones and drops some. This sample has roughly 300,000 clones; about 92% occur once, and the top ten carry about 18%. Sequenced material: PBMCs or T cells enriched from blood (not recorded which). These receptors originate from a woman aged 30 to 39 who had recovered from COVID-19.

In its sample, this clone was seen once. V usage is TRBV9 and J usage is TRBJ2-1, with TRBD1 identical over 10 bases. The CDR3 length is 15 residues. Germline V lookup: CDR1 SGDLS, CDR2 YYNGEE. Trimming at V came to 0 bases and at J to 6 bases, leaving 3 bases not matched to a gene. The chain's CDR3 is CASSVGQGALNEQFF. The CDR3 bases are TGTGCCAGCAGCGTAGGACAGGGGGCTCTCAATGAGCAGTTCTTC. Using reference TRBV9 and TRBJ2-1 for the parts outside the CDR3, the full variable domain is DSGVTQTPKHLITATGQRVTLRCSPRSGDLSVYWYQQSLDQGLQFLIQYYNGEERAKGNILERFSAQQFPDLHSELNLSSLELGDSALYFCASSVGQGALNEQFFGPGTRLTVL.

This sequence joins TRBV4-1 and TRBJ2-7; TRBD1 might be the D (6 bases). Germline V CDR1 and CDR2: MGHRA, YSYEKL. The CDR3 runs 15 residues. V was trimmed by 4 bases and J by 0 bases, leaving 13 bases between them. CDR3 coding DNA: TGCGCCAGCAGCCTGTGGGACACCAGCTCCTACGAGCAGTACTTC. It encodes CASSLWDTSSYEQYF.

The V call is TRBV7-3, the J call TRBJ2-1, with 7 bases matching TRBD2. Unmatched junction bases numbered 11, after V lost 1 base and J lost 8 bases. Looked up from germline, CDR1 is SGHTA and CDR2 is FQGTGA. The CDR3 consists of 16 residues. The CDR3 is CASSLISGTKMDEQFF. The CDR3 bases are TGTGCCAGCAGCTTAATAAGCGGGACTAAAATGGATGAGCAGTTCTTC.

The V and J genes are TRBV6-1 and TRBJ1-2, with D possibly TRBD1 on 5 matching bases. This CDR3 spans 14 amino acids. Trimming shortened V by 2 bases and J by 4 bases, and 11 bases separated the two germline ends. CDR1 and CDR2 (germline): MNHNS, SASEGT. The DNA for the CDR3 is TGTGCCAGCAGTGAATCGGGGGGATCCTATGGCTACACCTTC. This encodes CASSESGGSYGYTF.

V and J are TRBV28 and TRBJ1-5, with unresolved D. The CDR3 consists of 12 residues. V lost 7 bases and J 11 bases, leaving 15 bases between the germline ends. Germline V gene data show CDR1 as MDHEN and CDR2 as SYDVKM. CDR3 protein: CASIAGPESQHF. The CDR3 DNA sequence: TGTGCCAGCATCGCGGGCCCTGAGTCCCAGCATTTT.

V usage is TRBV27 and J usage is TRBJ1-2, with 7 nucleotides matching TRBD1. With V trimmed by 7 bases and J by 8 bases, 10 bases remained unmatched. The CDR3 is 13 amino acids. CDR1 MNHEY and CDR2 SMNVEV come from the germline V gene (reference sequence). CDR3 coding DNA: TGTGCCAGCAAAGACCCGACAGGGCTCGGCTACACCTTC. Encoded protein: CASKDPTGLGYTF.

V and J are TRBV6-2 or TRBV6-3 and TRBJ2-7; 9 bases are shared with TRBD2. The V gene end was trimmed by 6 bases and the J gene end by 5 bases; junction bases not matched to a gene: 14. CDR1 and CDR2 (germline): MNHEY, SVGEGT. The CDR3 covers 16 residues. DNA for the CDR3: TGTGCCAGCAGCCCCCTTGCGCGGGGGGGCCTCGACGAGCAGTACTTC. It encodes CASSPLARGGLDEQYF.

The chain links TRBV19 to TRBJ2-7; TRBD2 aligns across 10 bases. Germline V gene sequence: CDR1 LNHDA, CDR2 SQIVND (reference sequence). V lost 5 bases and J lost 3; bases outside the gene matches: 7. The CDR3 is made up of 15 amino acids. CDR3: CASSPGGLAHYEQYF. The CDR3 DNA sequence: TGTGCCAGTAGTCCTGGGGGACTAGCGCACTACGAGCAGTACTTC.

The chain recombines TRBV4-3 with TRBJ2-1; D unclear. The CDR3 is made up of 16 amino acids. From germline, CDR1 is LGHNA and CDR2 YSLEER. Trimming pared 0 bases from V and 6 bases from J, leaving 15 bases between. CDR3 in DNA: TGCGCCAGCAGCCAAGATCAGCGAAACTTAGGCAATGAGCAGTTCTTC. It encodes CASSQDQRNLGNEQFF.

This clone was recorded only once. This sequence joins TRBV6-6 and TRBJ2-7; D perhaps matches TRBD1 (6 bases). The V and J ends lost 2 bases and 2 bases respectively, with 16 bases between them. The CDR3 loop spans 16 amino acids. The V gene's germline CDR1 is MNHNY and CDR2 SVGAGI (reference sequence). The CDR3 sequence: CASSYEGQTIPYEQYF. The CDR3 region has the DNA TGTGCCAGCAGTTACGAGGGACAAACCATCCCCTACGAGCAGTACTTC.

The V gene is TRBV3-1 (or the pseudogene TRBV3-2), the J gene TRBJ2-2; 11 bases are a match to TRBD2. After removal of 1 base from V and 6 bases from J, the junction contained 4 bases not matched to a gene. The germline CDR1 and CDR2 sequences are LGHDT and YNNKEL (reference sequence). The CDR3 loop spans 16 amino acids. CDR3 amino acids: CASSQGVAGGSGELFF. The CDR3 bases are TGTGCCAGCAGCCAAGGCGTAGCGGGAGGGTCCGGGGAGCTGTTTTTT.

This chain joins TRBV27 and TRBJ2-2, with D unresolved. This CDR3 comprises 15 residues. V lost 3 bases and J lost 6, with 14 bases in between. Germline lookup yields CDR1 MNHEY and CDR2 SMNVEV (reference sequence). CDR3 in amino acids: CASSFSPGKSGELFF. CDR3 sequence (DNA): TGTGCCAGCAGTTTTTCCCCGGGTAAGTCCGGGGAGCTGTTTTTT.

This clone appeared a single time. The chain has TRBV4-1 and TRBJ2-2, with 9 bases lining up with TRBD2. The CDR3 is 17 residues long. From germline, CDR1 is MGHRA and CDR2 YSYEKL. V dropped 3 bases and J dropped 0; count of bases not matched to a gene: 5. CDR3 loop: CASSQPAGGPNTGELFF. Here the CDR3 DNA reads TGCGCCAGCAGCCAGCCAGCGGGAGGTCCGAACACCGGGGAGCTGTTTTTT.

The chain uses TRBV27 and TRBJ1-4; a weak D match, TRBD1 (5 bases). V lost 6 bases, J lost 14 bases, and 19 bases lay in between. Germline CDR1 MNHEY, CDR2 SMNVEV (reference sequence). This CDR3 comprises 13 residues. CDR3 bases: TGTGCCAGCAGCCTGAGGGGCGGGGGAAGGCTGTTTTTT. It yields the protein CASSLRGGGRLFF.

This clone was picked up one time. V usage is TRBV30 and J usage is TRBJ2-1; 10 positions match TRBD2. CDR3 length equals 14 residues. Germline CDR1 is GTSNPN and CDR2 is SVGIG (reference sequence). After removal of 0 bases from V and 7 bases from J, the junction contained 3 bases not matched to a gene. The CDR3, as DNA: TGTGCCTGGAGTGTCAGCGGGGGGGAGAATGAGCAGTTCTTC. Translated, it gives CAWSVSGGENEQFF.

The genes are TRBV20-1 and TRBJ2-3; 7 positions agree with TRBD1. J gave up 5 bases and V 3 bases, and 11 bases lay outside the gene matches. This CDR3 spans 15 amino acids. Germline values: CDR1 DFQATT, CDR2 SNEGSKA (reference sequence). For the CDR3, the DNA is TGCAGTGCTAGTCCGGAATGGACAGGAGGAGATACGCAGTATTTT. As protein: CSASPEWTGGDTQYF.

The chain uses TRBV15 and TRBJ2-2; D might be TRBD1 (6 bases). The CDR3 length is 17 residues. The germline gives CDR1 LNHNV, CDR2 YYDKDF (reference sequence). The V end was cut by 0 bases, the J end by 0 bases, with 11 bases between. The CDR3, as DNA: TGTGCCACCAGCAGAGATCAGGGGAGCGCGAACACCGGGGAGCTGTTTTTT. Translated: CATSRDQGSANTGELFF.

The chain carries TRBV19 and TRBJ1-6; D is unresolved. Per germline, CDR1 LNHDA and CDR2 SQIVND (reference sequence). CDR3 length equals 15 residues. The V end lost 5 bases, the J end lost 12 bases, and 20 bases lay between the germline ends. In DNA form, the CDR3 reads TGTGCCAGTAGTCCCAGCCCCCCAGGCGATTTACCCCTCCACTTT. It translates to CASSPSPPGDLPLHF.

This chain links TRBV19 with TRBJ2-2; D perhaps matches TRBD2 (5 bases). This CDR3 has 15 residues. Per germline, CDR1 LNHDA and CDR2 SQIVND (reference sequence). The V gene lost 7 bases and the J gene lost 1 base, with 13 bases spanning the gap. This CDR3 is CASINFRGNTGELFF. For the CDR3, the DNA is TGTGCCAGTATTAATTTTCGGGGGAACACCGGGGAGCTGTTTTTT.

This clone has more than one count but fewer than ten. The rearrangement links TRBV28 to TRBJ2-7; the D gene is possibly TRBD2 (5 bases). Trimming took off 5 bases at V and 5 bases at J, with 13 bases between the two ends. CDR1 is MDHEN and CDR2 is SYDVKM in the germline V gene. This CDR3 is 13 amino acids long. CDR3 bases: TGTGCCAGCAGTGCCCGGGAAAGGAACGAGCAGTACTTC. As protein: CASSARERNEQYF.